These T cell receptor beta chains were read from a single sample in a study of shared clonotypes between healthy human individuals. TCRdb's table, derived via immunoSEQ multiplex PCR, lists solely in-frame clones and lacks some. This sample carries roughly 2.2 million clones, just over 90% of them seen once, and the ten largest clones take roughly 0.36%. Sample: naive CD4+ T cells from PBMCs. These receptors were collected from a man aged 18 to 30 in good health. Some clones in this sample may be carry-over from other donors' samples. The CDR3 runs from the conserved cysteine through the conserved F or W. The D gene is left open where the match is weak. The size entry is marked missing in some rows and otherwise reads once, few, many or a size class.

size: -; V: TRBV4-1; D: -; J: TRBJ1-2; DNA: TGCGCCAGCAGCTACCGGGTCAGGGATCCGGTTGAGTATGGCTACACCTTC; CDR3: CASSYRVRDPVEYGYTF
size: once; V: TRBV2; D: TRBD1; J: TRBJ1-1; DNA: TGTGCCAGCAGGCCCGGGACAGGTTCTTTCAGAGGGAAAGCTTTCTTT; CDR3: CASRPGTGSFRGKAFF
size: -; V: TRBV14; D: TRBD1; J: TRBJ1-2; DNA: TGTGCCAGCAGCCAAGGGAGGGGGCGAGGCTATGGCTACACCTTC; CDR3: CASSQGRGRGYGYTF
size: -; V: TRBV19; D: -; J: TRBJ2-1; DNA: TGTGCCACCCTAGGGGCTAGCCTCAATGAGCAGTTCTTC; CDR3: CATLGASLNEQFF
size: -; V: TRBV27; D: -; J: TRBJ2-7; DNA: TGTGCCAGCAGTTTTCTCGGCGGATCCTCCTACGAGCAGTACTTC; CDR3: CASSFLGGSSYEQYF
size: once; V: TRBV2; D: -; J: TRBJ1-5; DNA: TGTGCCAGCAGTCTTGACAGGACCCAGCCCCAGCATTTT; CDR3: CASSLDRTQPQHF
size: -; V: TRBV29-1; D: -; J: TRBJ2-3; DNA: TGCAGCGCCGCCTCCCCCATGACCGGGACAGATACGCAGTATTTT; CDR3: CSAASPMTGTDTQYF
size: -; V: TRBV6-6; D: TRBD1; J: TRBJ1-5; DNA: TGTGCCAGCAGTTCCACAGGGGGCGATCAGCCCCAGCATTTT; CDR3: CASSSTGGDQPQHF
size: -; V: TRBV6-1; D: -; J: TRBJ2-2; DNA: TGTGCCAGCAGTGTGGGACCCCACCCCGGGGAGCTGTTTTTT; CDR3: CASSVGPHPGELFF
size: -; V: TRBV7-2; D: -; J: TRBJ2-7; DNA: TGTGCCAGCAGCTTAGATCCGGGTCGGGAGCAGTACTTC; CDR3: CASSLDPGREQYF
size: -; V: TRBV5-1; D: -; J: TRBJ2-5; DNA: TGCGCCAGCAGCACCGGACAGCTTCAAGAGACCCAGTACTTC; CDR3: CASSTGQLQETQYF
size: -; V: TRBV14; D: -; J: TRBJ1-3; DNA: TGTGCCAGCAGCCAAGCGGGGGGCCGGGGAAACACCATATATTTT; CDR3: CASSQAGGRGNTIYF